Presented here are 5 T cell receptor beta chains from one specimen sequenced in a study of response to subunit inactivated influenza vaccine. TCRdb re-called the RT-PCR reads with MiXCR, one entry per CDR3 protein. The profile shows approximately 300,000 distinct CDR3 sequences, 22% of them singletons. The source material was PBMCs from blood, sampled roughly 20 months after vaccination. Source of these receptors: a man between 50 and 69 years old who received an inactivated influenza vaccine.

The sample holds many counts of this clonotype. V and J are TRBV2 and TRBJ1-5; 8 nucleotides agree with TRBD1. From germline, CDR1 is SNHLY and CDR2 FYNNEI. The length of the CDR3 is 13 residues. V shed 8 bases and J 5 bases; nucleotides not matched to a gene: 5. Written as DNA, the CDR3 is TGTGCCAGCCGTGGACAGGGCGATCAGCCCCAGCATTTT. The encoded protein is CASRGQGDQPQHF.

The chain links TRBV29-1 to TRBJ2-7; 8 bases fit TRBD1. The V and J ends lost 7 bases and 4 bases, in that order; junction bases with no gene match: 12. From germline, CDR1 is SQVTM and CDR2 ANQGSEA. The CDR3 runs 14 residues. In nucleotides, the CDR3 is TGCAGCGCTATCCGACAGGGGATCTCGTACGAGCAGTACTTC. Residues: CSAIRQGISYEQYF.

The chain employs TRBV20-1 and TRBJ2-7, with D possibly being TRBD2 (5 bases). Germline V gives CDR1 DFQATT, CDR2 SNEGSKA (reference sequence). The CDR3 has 13 residues. V was clipped by 3 bases and J by 6 bases, with 15 bases between them. In nucleotides, the CDR3 is TGCAGTGCTAGTGGCCAAGTAGGAGGCGAGCAGTACTTC. It is translated as CSASGQVGGEQYF.

This clonotype occurred a few times. The chain links TRBV4-2 to TRBJ1-1, with TRBD1 matching 7 bases. The CDR3 runs 18 residues. CDR1 is LGHNA, CDR2 YNFKEQ, per germline. The J segment lost 6 bases and the V segment lost 4 bases, leaving 20 bases of the junction unmatched. The CDR3 reads CASSPRADRERSKSEAFF. For the CDR3, the DNA is TGTGCCAGCAGCCCAAGAGCCGACAGGGAAAGGAGTAAGTCTGAAGCTTTCTTT.

V is TRBV5-1 and J is TRBJ1-1; D is undetermined. V shed 3 bases and J shed 6 bases, with 15 bases lying between them. The CDR3 is made up of 14 amino acids. Germline CDR1 reads SGHRS; CDR2 reads YFSETQ. Written as DNA, the CDR3 is TGCGCCAGCAGCTCCACCCTAGACAACGCTGAAGCTTTCTTT. It encodes CASSSTLDNAEAFF.